A selection of T cell receptor beta chains follows, all from one sample in a study of OX40 agonist ivuxolimab in advanced cancers. Measured with immunoSEQ multiplex PCR; TCRdb has only the in-frame clones, and not every one. The table includes approximately 100,000 clones, about nine tenths detected once. Sequences were derived from CD4+ or CD8+ T cells sorted from blood, sampled in a trial of the OX40 agonist ivuxolimab. The receptors here all came from an adult with an advanced solid tumor such as melanoma, head and neck, liver or kidney cancer. CDR3s include the opening cysteine and the closing phenylalanine or tryptophan. D genes are given only for firm matches. A clone size is listed for some rows: how often the clone was seen (once, few, many), or a class if it is expanded.

d_call j_call v_call clone_size cdr3_aa cdr3_nt
- TRBJ2-6 TRBV5-4 - CASSVRNSGANVLTF TGTGCCAGCAGCGTACGTAATTCTGGGGCCAACGTCCTGACTTTC
- TRBJ1-2 TRBV28 few CASSLPLVQGHGYTF TGTGCCAGCAGTCTCCCCCTTGTACAGGGTCATGGCTACACCTTC
- TRBJ2-1 TRBV5-4 few CASSFEPYNEQFF TGTGCCAGCAGCTTCGAGCCCTACAATGAGCAGTTCTTC
TRBD2 TRBJ2-3 TRBV7-2 - CASSVRTSGIGTRTDTQYF TGTGCCAGCAGCGTACGGACTAGCGGGATAGGTACAAGGACAGATACGCAGTATTTT
TRBD1 TRBJ2-5 TRBV29-1 - CSATRQGARETQYF TGCAGCGCCACTCGACAGGGGGCGAGGGAGACCCAGTACTTC
- TRBJ2-7 TRBV7-9 - CASSDPPLGVYEQYF TGTGCCAGCAGCGACCCCCCCCTCGGGGTGTACGAGCAGTACTTC
TRBD1 TRBJ2-2 TRBV4-1 - CASSQRTGANTGELFF TGCGCCAGCAGCCAACGGACAGGGGCGAACACCGGGGAGCTGTTTTTT
- TRBJ2-7 TRBV5-6 - CASSLYGTTTYEQYF TGTGCCAGCAGCCTTTACGGGACGACAACCTACGAGCAGTACTTC
TRBD2 TRBJ2-7 TRBV6-5 - CASSSGGGTYEQYF TGTGCCAGCAGTTCGGGCGGGGGAACCTACGAGCAGTACTTC
- TRBJ2-3 TRBV5-6 once CASSLRTVTDTQYF TGTGCCAGCAGCCTACGGACAGTCACAGATACGCAGTATTTT
TRBD1 TRBJ2-1 TRBV11-3 once CASSWGGDRGVQCPFF TGTGCCAGCAGTTGGGGTGGGGACAGGGGTGTCCAATGTCCGTTCTTC
TRBD1 TRBJ1-5 TRBV28 once CASSFGGGGNQPQHF TGTGCCAGCAGTTTTGGAGGGGGCGGCAATCAGCCCCAGCATTTT
- TRBJ1-1 TRBV28 - CASSLRTSNTEAFF TGTGCCAGCAGTCTTCGGACGTCCAACACTGAAGCTTTCTTT
TRBD1 TRBJ1-1 TRBV11-2 - CASSYYRGWTEAFF TGTGCCAGCAGCTACTACAGGGGGTGGACTGAAGCTTTCTTT
TRBD1 TRBJ2-3 TRBV6-5 - CASSGGQGATNTQYF TGTGCCAGCAGTGGCGGACAGGGGGCAACAAATACGCAGTATTTT
- TRBJ1-1 TRBV7-2 - CASSLKGVRAFF TGTGCCAGCAGCTTGAAGGGAGTGAGAGCTTTCTTT
- TRBJ2-7 TRBV6-5 few CASRPAGGRYYEQYF TGTGCCAGCAGACCTGCCGGTGGACGATACTACGAGCAGTACTTC
TRBD2 TRBJ2-1 TRBV5-4 - CASSSGLAGALGEQFF TGTGCCAGCAGCTCGGGACTAGCGGGAGCGCTGGGTGAGCAGTTCTTC
- TRBJ2-1 TRBV27 - CASSFSGFGAPYNEQFF TGTGCCAGCAGTTTTTCGGGATTTGGCGCGCCCTACAATGAGCAGTTCTTC
TRBD1 TRBJ2-2 TRBV7-3 once CASSPTGLGAGELFF TGTGCCAGCAGCCCGACAGGGTTGGGTGCTGGGGAGCTGTTTTTT
- TRBJ2-1 TRBV18 - CASSPSDNEQFF TGTGCCAGCTCACCGTCAGACAATGAGCAGTTCTTC
- TRBJ1-4 TRBV29-1 - CSVPAGEKLFF TGCAGCGTCCCGGCGGGGGAAAAACTGTTTTTT
- TRBJ2-7 TRBV7-2 - CASSLSSGRTYEQYF TGTGCCAGCAGCTTATCCAGCGGTCGTACCTACGAGCAGTACTTC
- TRBJ2-3 TRBV6-5 - CASSFRDATDTQYF TGTGCCAGCAGTTTCAGGGATGCGACAGATACGCAGTATTTT
TRBD1 TRBJ2-7 TRBV5-4 - CASSPSPGQGSSYEQYF TGTGCCAGCAGCCCGAGTCCGGGACAGGGGAGCTCCTACGAGCAGTACTTC
TRBD1 TRBJ1-6 TRBV5-1 few CASSGQGSNSPLHF TGCGCCAGCAGTGGACAGGGGAGTAATTCACCCCTCCACTTT
TRBD2 TRBJ2-1 TRBV6-1 - CASSGGLAGGEQFF TGTGCCAGCAGTGGGGGACTAGCGGGTGGTGAGCAGTTCTTC
TRBD1 TRBJ1-4 TRBV2 - CASSRTGGNNEKLFF TGTGCCAGCAGTAGGACAGGGGGCAATAATGAAAAACTGTTTTTT
TRBD1 TRBJ2-2 TRBV5-1 - CASSSDRVTGELFF TGCGCCAGCAGCTCGGACAGGGTCACCGGGGAGCTGTTTTTT